This T cell receptor beta chain was found in a study of T cells in Graves' hyperthyroidism and ophthalmopathy. Researchers amplified the TCR beta CDR3 regions from RNA transcripts. A first-round RT-PCR of the TCR CDR3 used the HTBI primer set. From the multiplex PCR reads, TCRdb called clonotypes with MiXCR, one entry per CDR3 protein. The top ten clones hold around 30% of a sample with about 92,000 distinct CDR3 sequences, 51% of them seen once. Graves' hyperthyroidism was deemed stable given no ophthalmopathy progression within 18 months. The diagnostic basis comprised clinical symptoms, serum thyroxine and TRAb, thyroid ultrasound and orbital computed tomography. Details on this clonotype: Its antigen is not known.

Germline V gives CDR1 SGDLS, CDR2 YYNGEE. The CDR3 consists of 15 residues. V was cut by 5 bases and J by 7 bases, with 16 bases left in between. Notes on the study in general: Model-based prediction identified ophthalmopathy a median 6.5 months prior to its onset.

This rearrangement joins TRBV9 to TRBJ1-6; D is unclear. The source material was blood. The sequence was obtained from a middle-aged woman with Graves' hyperthyroidism. The CDR3 sequence: CASRGEGWINSPLHF. CDR3 in DNA: TGTGCCAGCAGAGGTGAAGGGTGGATAAATTCACCCCTCCACTTT.